Presented here are 14 T cell receptor beta chains from one specimen sequenced in a study of T cells in Graves' hyperthyroidism and ophthalmopathy. What was amplified from RNA transcripts were TCR beta CDR3 regions. A set of HTBI primers served as the primers for a first-round RT-PCR of the TCR CDR3. One entry per CDR3 protein, called by TCRdb with MiXCR from the multiplex PCR reads. The profile shows about 270,000 distinct CDR3 sequences, roughly 22% of them singletons. The specimen sequenced was blood. The source of these receptors is a man aged 25-45 years with Graves' ophthalmopathy.

This clonotype was counted only a few times. The chain combines TRBV7-9 with TRBJ2-2; D remains ambiguous. Trimming pared 3 bases from V and 4 bases from J, leaving 9 bases between. The germline V gene encodes CDR1 SEHNR and CDR2 FQNEAQ (reference sequence). The CDR3 spans 14 residues. Written as DNA, the CDR3 is TGTGCCAGCAGCTTCAGACAATCCACCGGGGAGCTGTTTTTT. This sequence encodes CASSFRQSTGELFF.

Details on this clonotype: The junction departs from the called germline gene at one end, perhaps through a read error. The V gene is TRBV12-3 or TRBV12-4, the J gene TRBJ1-1; TRBD1 is a possible D gene (5 bases). The CDR3 has 13 amino acids. CDR3 sequence (DNA): TGTGCCAGCAGTCCCGGGCGTGGGGCTGAAGCTTTTTTT. This translates into CASSPGRGAEAFF.

This clonotype has a count of ten or more. CDR3 sequence: CASRAGFGTFNTEAFF. DNA for the CDR3: TGTGCCAGCAGAGCAGGGTTCGGAACCTTTAACACTGAAGCTTTCTTT. The chain has TRBV6-1 and TRBJ1-1, with D perhaps matching TRBD1 (5 bases). From germline, CDR1 is MNHNS and CDR2 SASEGT. Deletions cut 6 bases from V and 2 bases from J, with 19 bases between. The CDR3 is 16 amino acids.

The chain uses TRBV27 and TRBJ2-1; D remains ambiguous. The CDR3 spans 16 residues. Germline V gene data show CDR1 as MNHEY and CDR2 as SMNVEV (reference sequence). V was trimmed by 4 bases and J by 0 bases, leaving 13 bases between them. The CDR3: CASSSSSGLSYNEQFF. CDR3 in DNA: TGTGCCAGCAGTTCATCCTCGGGCCTCTCCTACAATGAGCAGTTCTTC.

This clonotype turned up a few times. The chain employs TRBV6-2 or TRBV6-3 and TRBJ2-1; perhaps TRBD1 as D (5 bases). V shed 7 bases and J shed 3 bases, with 16 bases lying between them. The CDR3 covers 15 residues. Germline CDR1 reads MNHEY; CDR2 reads SVGEGT. The CDR3 DNA follows: TGTGCCAGCACCCCCTTGGTGGGGCTCTACAATGAGCAGTTCTTC. Translating it yields CASTPLVGLYNEQFF.

There are many counts of this clonotype. The V gene is TRBV28, the J gene TRBJ2-3; TRBD2 matches at 9 bases. This CDR3 has 15 residues. Germline values: CDR1 MDHEN, CDR2 SYDVKM. Germline trimming cut 7 bases from V and 1 base from J; bases unmatched to any gene: 6. The CDR3 sequence: CASNGGRAGTDTQYF. The CDR3 DNA sequence: TGTGCCAGCAACGGCGGGAGGGCCGGCACAGATACGCAGTATTTT.

The chain combines TRBV3-1 with TRBJ2-1, with TRBD2 identical over 13 bases. The CDR3 covers 16 residues. The V and J ends lost 4 bases and 8 bases, in that order; junction bases with no gene match: 8. Germline-derived CDR1 and CDR2 are LGHDT and YNNKEL (reference sequence). The CDR3 sequence is CASSPRTSGRIHEQFF. CDR3 nucleotide sequence: TGTGCCAGCAGCCCCCGGACTAGCGGGAGAATCCATGAGCAGTTCTTC.

This chain joins TRBV7-2 and TRBJ2-7; TRBD1 matches 8 bases. This CDR3 region has 15 residues. J gave up 0 bases and V 4 bases, and 5 bases lay outside the gene matches. Germline CDR1 SGHTA, CDR2 FQGNSA. The CDR3 spells CASSSDRGGSYEQYF. The DNA of the CDR3 is TGTGCCAGCAGCTCCGACAGGGGAGGCTCCTACGAGCAGTACTTC. Looking up the rest from reference TRBV7-2 and TRBJ2-7 gives the full variable domain: GAGVSQSPSNKVTEKGKDVELRCDPISGHTALYWYRQSLGQGLEFLIYFQGNSAPDKSGLPSDRFSAERTGGSVSTLTIQRTQQEDSAVYLCASSSDRGGSYEQYFGPGTRLTVT.

This clonotype was seen many times. V usage is TRBV11-3 and J usage is TRBJ1-1; D gene unclear. Germline CDR1 and CDR2: SGHNT and YENEEA. V was pared by 0 bases and J by 4 bases, with 12 bases between. There are 15 residues in the CDR3. This chain's CDR3 is CASSLEGRVSTEAFF. In DNA, the CDR3 is TGTGCCAGCAGCTTAGAGGGGAGGGTAAGCACTGAAGCTTTCTTT.

This chain connects TRBV24-1 to TRBJ2-7; tentatively, D is TRBD2 (6 bases). The CDR3 has 19 amino acids. CDR1 is KGHDR and CDR2 is SFDVKD in the germline V gene. The V end was cut by 2 bases, the J end by 1 base, with 23 bases between. The CDR3 spells CATSDSPAAWVAESYEQYF. CDR3 DNA: TGTGCCACCAGTGATTCCCCAGCGGCTTGGGTAGCGGAGTCCTACGAGCAGTACTTC.

A remark on this clonotype: A read error may be the cause here, since a much bigger clone is one base away. The rearrangement uses TRBV28 and TRBJ1-1, with D possibly being TRBD1 (6 bases). Germline-derived CDR1 and CDR2 are MDHEN and SYDVKM. The CDR3 length is 13 residues. The V and J ends lost 3 bases and 4 bases respectively, with 9 bases between them. The DNA for the CDR3 is TGTGCCAGCAGTTTCAGGGGACGCACTGAAGCTTTCTTT. This encodes CASSFRGRTEAFF.

A single count supports this clonotype. The chain carries TRBV7-2 and TRBJ2-5; D gene uncertain. The CDR3 sequence is 12 residues long. In germline, CDR1 is SGHTA, CDR2 FQGNSA. V was pared by 5 bases and J by 9 bases, with 13 bases between. The CDR3 DNA reads TGTGCCAGCAGCGGCACAGTAGGCGCCCAGTACTTC. Protein: CASSGTVGAQYF.

This clonotype was counted only a few times. The chain uses TRBV28 and TRBJ1-4, with D possibly matching TRBD1 (5 bases). The CDR3 loop spans 15 amino acids. Germline V gene sequence: CDR1 MDHEN, CDR2 SYDVKM. The V gene lost 3 bases and the J gene lost 8 bases, with 16 bases spanning the gap. The CDR3 is CASSFMAGSDEKLFF. DNA of the CDR3: TGTGCCAGCAGTTTTATGGCAGGGTCGGACGAAAAACTGTTTTTT.

As regards this clonotype: One end of the junction does not line up with germline, which may come from a read error. The CDR3 DNA reads as TGTGCCAGTAGTCCAGAAGCTAATGGAAAACTGTTTTTT. This encodes CASSPEANGKLFF. This chain joins TRBV19 and TRBJ1-4; D not resolved. Looked up from germline, CDR1 is LNHDA and CDR2 is SQIVND (reference sequence). The CDR3 is made up of 13 amino acids.